These T cell receptor beta chains were read from a single sample in a study of PD-1 blockade in classical Hodgkin lymphoma. Assay: immunoSEQ multiplex PCR; the TCRdb copy retains only in-frame clones and omits some. The sample shows some 95,000 clones, roughly 89% of them seen only once. The sample here was peripheral blood mononuclear cells (PBMCs), taken before the second cycle of nivolumab. Receptor source: a human donor with classical Hodgkin lymphoma. CDR3s leave out the opening cysteine and the closing phenylalanine or tryptophan. D genes are given only for firm matches.

9 | TRBJ2-2 | . | TRBV20-1 | SARWGGELF
13 | TRBJ1-5 | . | TRBV4-1 | ASSQEGRDNQPQH
12 | TRBJ2-7 | . | TRBV29-1 | SVEDRDTSYEQY
13 | TRBJ2-7 | TRBD2 | TRBV4-1 | ASSPTGTSSYEQY
11 | TRBJ1-1 | TRBD1 | TRBV30 | AWGVGQGTEAF
11 | TRBJ1-5 | . | TRBV2 | ASSSGTYQPQH
12 | TRBJ1-6 | TRBD1 | TRBV7-6 | ASSLAGGARPLH
13 | TRBJ1-3 | TRBD1 | TRBV2 | ASSPQGAGGNTIY
12 | TRBJ2-5 | . | TRBV28 | ASSKQRAPETQY
12 | TRBJ2-7 | TRBD1 | TRBV10-2 | ASSEGTGRDEQY
12 | TRBJ1-1 | . | TRBV4-1 | ASSQEVAYLGAF
13 | TRBJ2-5 | TRBD1 | TRBV6-1 | ASSDLNRGLETQY
18 | TRBJ1-3 | . | TRBV5-1 | ASSLAGGSGGYSSGNTIY
11 | TRBJ1-1 | . | TRBV18 | ASSPGTGREAF
12 | TRBJ1-1 | . | TRBV28 | ASRRGPRNTEAF
11 | TRBJ1-4 | . | TRBV2 | ASSWQDNEKLF
9 | TRBJ2-7 | . | TRBV20-1 | SASWSAGQY
15 | TRBJ2-7 | TRBD2 | TRBV13 | ASSPRTSGSHPYEQY
12 | TRBJ2-1 | . | TRBV27 | ASRGTGSLNEQF
15 | TRBJ2-3 | TRBD2 | TRBV15 | ATSRDRRETSTDTQY
13 | TRBJ2-1 | . | TRBV11-1 | ASSSRLSSYNEQF
10 | TRBJ2-7 | . | TRBV7-9 | ASSETGIEQY
12 | TRBJ2-7 | TRBD2 | TRBV10-1 | ASSNQRDRYEQY
11 | TRBJ1-3 | . | TRBV19 | ASEQFSGNTIY
13 | TRBJ1-5 | . | TRBV18 | ASSPPGQGNQPQH
11 | TRBJ1-1 | . | TRBV21-1 | ASKRVMDTEAF
9 | TRBJ2-3 | . | TRBV13 | ASSEGDTQY
17 | TRBJ2-7 | TRBD1 | TRBV4-1 | ASSQDFVPRQGGAYEQY
13 | TRBJ2-3 | . | TRBV29-1 | SVRPTAEPADTQY
13 | TRBJ2-7 | TRBD1 | TRBV29-1 | SVEFRDRGSYEQY
11 | TRBJ1-1 | TRBD1 | TRBV4-1 | ASSRYRGTEAF
13 | TRBJ1-1 | . | TRBV18 | ASSPPHRVNTEAF
12 | TRBJ1-2 | . | TRBV6-5 | ASSYSSDNYGYT
14 | TRBJ2-5 | . | TRBV19 | ASSMFQGGGQETQY
17 | TRBJ2-2 | TRBD2 | TRBV11-2 | ASSGGAILTSGYTGELF
13 | TRBJ2-5 | . | TRBV28 | ASSSPALVRWTQY
14 | TRBJ1-4 | . | TRBV28 | ASSLQGPDWDEKLF
12 | TRBJ1-3 | . | TRBV5-1 | ASSPGLSGNTIY
14 | TRBJ1-5 | . | TRBV4-1 | ASSQVSRQGVGAQH
13 | TRBJ2-1 | TRBD2 | TRBV9 | ASTPGLAGWDEQF
12 | TRBJ2-7 | . | TRBV4-2 | ASSPARGSHEQY
16 | TRBJ2-3 | . | TRBV29-1 | SARWSNRDPIHTDTQY
13 | TRBJ1-1 | . | TRBV4-1 | ASSQTDTVNTEAF
12 | TRBJ1-6 | . | TRBV19 | ASSIDPSLSPLH
13 | TRBJ2-1 | . | TRBV6-5 | ASSKTGPDYNEQF
11 | TRBJ1-1 | . | TRBV28 | ASSSPLRIYAF
11 | TRBJ1-5 | . | TRBV29-1 | SAAGGSNQPQH
13 | TRBJ1-5 | . | TRBV15 | ATSRVQGSNQPQH
11 | TRBJ1-1 | . | TRBV5-1 | ASSFDTYTEAF